These T cell receptor beta chains were read from a single sample in a study of OX40 agonist ivuxolimab in advanced cancers. Assay: immunoSEQ multiplex PCR; the TCRdb copy retains only in-frame clones and omits some. The repertoire holds roughly 60,000 clones, 80% to 90% seen once, with under 2% in the top ten. The starting material was CD4+ or CD8+ T cells sorted from blood, obtained in a trial of the OX40 agonist ivuxolimab. These receptors came from an adult with an advanced solid tumor such as melanoma, head and neck, liver or kidney cancer. The CDR3 runs from the conserved cysteine through the conserved F or W. A D gene is named only where the DNA matches it firmly. The listing skips clone size in some rows; elsewhere it reads once, few, many or a size class.

cdr3_nt: TGTGCCAGCTCACCACGTGTGGGGGGGTCGGGGGCCGTGAACACTGAAGCTTTCTTT
cdr3_aa: CASSPRVGGSGAVNTEAFF
j_call: TRBJ1-1
d_call: .
clone_size: once
v_call: TRBV18

cdr3_nt: TGTGCCAGCAGCCCAAGGGTGTTGGGACAGGGACGGGAGCAGTACTTC
cdr3_aa: CASSPRVLGQGREQYF
j_call: TRBJ2-7
d_call: TRBD1
clone_size: .
v_call: TRBV7-2

cdr3_nt: TGTGCCAGTAGTATGAGGCAGGGGGCGATTAGCAATCAGCCCCAGCATTTT
cdr3_aa: CASSMRQGAISNQPQHF
j_call: TRBJ1-5
d_call: TRBD1
clone_size: .
v_call: TRBV19

cdr3_nt: TGCGCCAGCAGCGGACAGGGGGGACGGGCCGACAATGAGCAGTTCTTC
cdr3_aa: CASSGQGGRADNEQFF
j_call: TRBJ2-1
d_call: TRBD1
clone_size: .
v_call: TRBV5-1

cdr3_nt: TGTGCCAGCAGCGGATTGACATCGTTCACCGGGGAGCTGTTTTTT
cdr3_aa: CASSGLTSFTGELFF
j_call: TRBJ2-2
d_call: .
clone_size: once
v_call: TRBV9

cdr3_nt: TGTGCCAGCAGCCCCGAAATAGGGCAACTCTCTGGGGCCAACGTCCTGACTTTC
cdr3_aa: CASSPEIGQLSGANVLTF
j_call: TRBJ2-6
d_call: .
clone_size: .
v_call: TRBV11-2

cdr3_nt: TGCGCCAGCAGCTCGGACGGAAAGATCGAGCAGTACTTC
cdr3_aa: CASSSDGKIEQYF
j_call: TRBJ2-7
d_call: .
clone_size: .
v_call: TRBV5-1

cdr3_nt: TGTGCCAGCAGTAAGGGACCCTGGAATGAGCAGTTCTTC
cdr3_aa: CASSKGPWNEQFF
j_call: TRBJ2-1
d_call: .
clone_size: .
v_call: TRBV2

cdr3_nt: TGTGCCAGCAGTTACTCCAGGGAGGTTGGCTACACCTTC
cdr3_aa: CASSYSREVGYTF
j_call: TRBJ1-2
d_call: .
clone_size: .
v_call: TRBV6-5

cdr3_nt: TGTGCCAGCCGGACGGCCGTCCCGACTACGCAGTATTTT
cdr3_aa: CASRTAVPTTQYF
j_call: TRBJ2-3
d_call: .
clone_size: .
v_call: TRBV27

cdr3_nt: TGCGCCAGCAGCCAAGCTCTCGGTTCACCCCTCCACTTT
cdr3_aa: CASSQALGSPLHF
j_call: TRBJ1-6
d_call: .
clone_size: .
v_call: TRBV4-1

cdr3_nt: TGTGCCAGCAGCCTTCTTGGGGAGCTGTTTTTT
cdr3_aa: CASSLLGELFF
j_call: TRBJ2-2
d_call: .
clone_size: medium-sized
v_call: TRBV13

cdr3_nt: TGTGCCATCAGTGGGGGACTAAACAATGAGCAGTTCTTC
cdr3_aa: CAISGGLNNEQFF
j_call: TRBJ2-1
d_call: TRBD2
clone_size: .
v_call: TRBV10-3

cdr3_nt: TGTGCCAGCAGTTACTCGCTCCCCGGGGAGCTGTTTTTT
cdr3_aa: CASSYSLPGELFF
j_call: TRBJ2-2
d_call: .
clone_size: .
v_call: TRBV6-5

cdr3_nt: TGTGCCTGTTCAAAGGGGGTGTCGAGTGAAAAACTGTTTTTT
cdr3_aa: CACSKGVSSEKLFF
j_call: TRBJ1-4
d_call: .
clone_size: .
v_call: TRBV7-2

cdr3_nt: TGTGCCAGCAGCCCAAGGGACAGGGACACCGGGGAGCTGTTTTTT
cdr3_aa: CASSPRDRDTGELFF
j_call: TRBJ2-2
d_call: TRBD1
clone_size: .
v_call: TRBV7-6

cdr3_nt: TGCGCCAGCGCCCAGGGACAGGGGTTGAGCGGGGAGCTGTTTTTT
cdr3_aa: CASAQGQGLSGELFF
j_call: TRBJ2-2
d_call: TRBD1
clone_size: .
v_call: TRBV4-1

cdr3_nt: TGTGCCATCAGTGAGCTGGGGGGGGGCAATCAGCCCCAGCATTTT
cdr3_aa: CAISELGGGNQPQHF
j_call: TRBJ1-5
d_call: .
clone_size: .
v_call: TRBV10-3

cdr3_nt: TGTGCCAGCAGTGGACAGGGGGCAAATGAGCAGTTCTTC
cdr3_aa: CASSGQGANEQFF
j_call: TRBJ2-1
d_call: TRBD1
clone_size: .
v_call: TRBV7-3

cdr3_nt: TGTGCCATCAGGGAGGGAGGGGAAAATGAGCAGTTCTTC
cdr3_aa: CAIREGGENEQFF
j_call: TRBJ2-1
d_call: TRBD2
clone_size: .
v_call: TRBV10-3

cdr3_nt: TGTGCCAGCAGTCCACTACAGGGGTGGGACACTGAAGCTTTCTTT
cdr3_aa: CASSPLQGWDTEAFF
j_call: TRBJ1-1
d_call: TRBD1
clone_size: .
v_call: TRBV25-1

cdr3_nt: TGCGCCAGCAGGGGGGCGGATGGTACTGAAGCTTTCTTT
cdr3_aa: CASRGADGTEAFF
j_call: TRBJ1-1
d_call: .
clone_size: .
v_call: TRBV5-1

cdr3_nt: TGTGCCAGCAGCAAGGACAGGGTGAACAATGAGCAGTTCTTC
cdr3_aa: CASSKDRVNNEQFF
j_call: TRBJ2-1
d_call: TRBD1
clone_size: once
v_call: TRBV11-2

cdr3_nt: TGCGCAGCCGTCGTAGGTCCTAGCGGATTCACAGATACGCAGTATTTT
cdr3_aa: CAAVVGPSGFTDTQYF
j_call: TRBJ2-3
d_call: TRBD2
clone_size: .
v_call: TRBV29-1

cdr3_nt: TGCAGCGTTGATGCCAGGGAAGGCACAGATACGCAGTATTTT
cdr3_aa: CSVDAREGTDTQYF
j_call: TRBJ2-3
d_call: .
clone_size: .
v_call: TRBV29-1

cdr3_nt: TGTGCCAGCAGTTACTCGAGCGGGGGGAGTGGAAACACCATATATTTT
cdr3_aa: CASSYSSGGSGNTIYF
j_call: TRBJ1-3
d_call: .
clone_size: .
v_call: TRBV6-5